Following are 6 T cell receptor beta chains from one sample sequenced in a study of cytomegalovirus exposure and HLA in healthy donors. PCR was performed using 60 Vbeta and 13 Jbeta primers. This table comes from immunoSEQ multiplex PCR, and its TCRdb copy is limited to in-frame clones, with some not included. The repertoire holds under 150,000 clones, with around 77% as singletons. The sample was PBMCs. The receptors were gathered from a woman between 50 and 59 years old in good health and CMV-seronegative.

The chain couples TRBV5-1 to TRBJ2-1; 7 bases map to TRBD2. The ends lost 0 bases at V and 5 bases at J; junction bases unmatched: 8. The CDR3 has 16 residues. Germline CDR1 reads SGHRS; CDR2 reads YFSETQ. As DNA, the CDR3 is TGCGCCAGCAGCTTGGGACCCGGGACTACCAACAATGAGCAGTTCTTC. Protein product: CASSLGPGTTNNEQFF.

The CDR3 coding sequence is TGTGCCAGCAGCTTCGGCGGGTCTGGAAACACCATATATTTT. It yields the protein CASSFGGSGNTIYF. The rearrangement uses TRBV7-3 and TRBJ1-3; D is ambiguous. CDR1 is SGHTA and CDR2 is FQGTGA in the germline V gene. Trimming took 3 bases from V and 1 from J, leaving 7 bases between them. The CDR3 runs 14 residues.

This rearrangement joins TRBV5-1 to TRBJ1-5; D is unclear. Germline-derived CDR1 and CDR2 are SGHRS and YFSETQ. V was cut by 2 bases and J by 4 bases, with 10 bases left in between. The CDR3 has 14 residues. Here the CDR3 DNA reads TGCGCCAGCAGCTTTGCAGGCCCTAATCAGCCCCAGCATTTT. This encodes CASSFAGPNQPQHF. Looking up the rest from reference TRBV5-1 and TRBJ1-5 gives the full variable domain: KAGVTQTPRYLIKTRGQQVTLSCSPISGHRSVSWYQQTPGQGLQFLFEYFSETQRNKGNFPGRFSGRQFSNSRSEMNVSTLELGDSALYLCASSFAGPNQPQHFGDGTRLSIL.

The rearrangement joins TRBV19 to TRBJ2-1; tentative D call: TRBD2 (5 bases). The germline V gene encodes CDR1 LNHDA and CDR2 SQIVND (reference sequence). The CDR3 contains 16 residues. V was trimmed by 3 bases and J by 11 bases, leaving 23 bases between them. As DNA, the CDR3 is TGTGCCAGTAGTATTGCACCGCAACGGACTTCCGAGCAGCAGTTCTTC. Protein: CASSIAPQRTSEQQFF.

The V gene is TRBV30, the J gene TRBJ1-2; D is uncertain. This CDR3 has 13 residues. Between the trimmed V and J ends, which lost 3 bases and 7 bases, there was a span of 15 bases. Germline V gene data show CDR1 as GTSNPN and CDR2 as SVGIG (reference sequence). CDR3: CAWRVVEFSGYTF. In nucleotides, the CDR3 is TGTGCCTGGAGAGTAGTTGAGTTTAGTGGCTACACCTTC.

The chain links TRBV18 to TRBJ2-1, with 7 nucleotides matching TRBD2. The CDR3 sequence is 17 residues long. Trimming cost V 3 bases and J 2 bases; bases outside gene matches: 10. Per germline, CDR1 KGHSH and CDR2 LQKENI. The DNA for the CDR3 is TGTGCCAGCTCACCTCCAGCGGGAATATTCCCCTACAATGAGCAGTTCTTC. This encodes CASSPPAGIFPYNEQFF.